The clone carrying this T cell receptor beta chain was seen many times. Its antigen is as yet unknown. These data originate in a study of metastatic and nonmetastatic thyroid tumors. The overall study: Blood and tumor or nodule tissue repertoires from malignant and benign thyroid patients were compared.

Whole-study findings and limits: The study reportedly found significantly higher TCR beta diversity in malignant thyroid tumors than benign nodules, in blood and tumor.

CDR3 size: 14 residues. CDR1 LNHDA and CDR2 SQIVND come from the germline V gene (reference sequence). Trimming left V 1 base short and J 3 bases short, with 9 bases between. The entire patient cohort was treatment-naive prior to thyroid surgery. Authors' methods: What underpinned the distant-metastasis classifier for papillary thyroid cancer was the set of CDR3 differences across clinicopathological groups. Via MiXCR, TCRdb re-called the PCR reads. The V and J calls here are based on TCRdb, not the publication. The table includes roughly 65,000 clones, 11% to 15% detected once. The V call is TRBV19, the J call TRBJ2-5; unclear D gene. Sequencing was carried out using blood. The receptor was derived from a male donor with papillary thyroid cancer or a benign thyroid nodule (not recorded which). Some clones in this sample may be carry-over from other donors' samples. The DNA for the CDR3 is TGTGCCAGTAGTATAGGGCTAGTAAAAGAGACCCAGTACTTC. Encoded protein: CASSIGLVKETQYF.